The 24 T cell receptor beta chains below come from one sample, sequenced in a study of blood T cell repertoires in COVID-19. This table comes from immunoSEQ multiplex PCR, and its TCRdb copy is limited to in-frame clones, with some not included. The sample has over 250,000 clones, roughly nine tenths seen once; the top ten hold 2.2%. Material for sequencing was peripheral blood. The receptors here all came from a man aged 50 to 59 with acute or convalescent COVID-19.

The V gene is TRBV5-4, the J gene TRBJ2-4; 7 positions agree with TRBD1. Germline values: CDR1 SGHNT, CDR2 YYREEE (reference sequence). The CDR3 is 15 residues long. The V segment lost 4 bases and the J segment 0 bases; nucleotides outside the gene matches: 4. As DNA, the CDR3 is TGTGCCAGCAGCCCGGACAGGTTAGCCAAAAACATTCAGTACTTC. Its protein product is CASSPDRLAKNIQYF.

This chain links TRBV10-2 with TRBJ1-5, with 7 bases aligning to TRBD1. In germline, CDR1 is WSHSY, CDR2 SAAADI. Trimming at V came to 0 bases and at J to 5 bases, leaving 4 bases not matched to a gene. This CDR3 has 15 residues. CDR3 loop: CASSESHRGDQPQHF. In nucleotides, the CDR3 is TGCGCCAGCAGTGAGTCCCACAGGGGTGATCAGCCCCAGCATTTT.

The J gene is TRBJ1-1, the V gene TRBV6-2 or TRBV6-3; 7 positions match TRBD1. Losses at the gene ends were 0 bases for V and 4 bases for J; bases not matched to a gene: 8. Germline CDR1 MNHEY, CDR2 SVGEGT. The CDR3 runs to 16 residues. This CDR3 is CASSYSTGSMGTEAFF. The CDR3 nucleotides read TGTGCCAGCAGTTACTCGACAGGGAGTATGGGCACTGAAGCTTTCTTT.

The chain links TRBV9 to TRBJ1-1; the D gene is possibly TRBD1 (5 bases). This CDR3 has 14 residues. Trimming left V 4 bases short and J 2 bases short, with 12 bases between. Germline assignment: CDR1 SGDLS and CDR2 YYNGEE. CDR3 sequence reads: CASSRGVGNTEAFF. The CDR3 DNA reads TGTGCCAGCAGCCGGGGGGTAGGAAACACTGAAGCTTTCTTT.

V and J are TRBV6-2 or TRBV6-3 and TRBJ2-3; D possibly corresponds to TRBD2 (7 bases). Germline-derived CDR1 and CDR2 are MNHEY and SVGEGT. V was clipped by 0 bases and J by 2 bases, with 15 bases between them. The CDR3 sequence is 17 residues long. DNA of the CDR3: TGTGCCAGCAGTTACTCGTTTCGGGGGGCCTACACAGATACGCAGTATTTT. Translation: CASSYSFRGAYTDTQYF.

This chain links TRBV5-1 with TRBJ2-3; 13 nucleotides line up with TRBD2. V was clipped by 4 bases and J by 0 bases; unmatched bases: 5. CDR1 and CDR2 (germline): SGHRS, YFSETQ. This CDR3 spans 17 amino acids. This CDR3 reads CASSPLTSGGSTDTQYF. The DNA of the CDR3 is TGCGCCAGCAGCCCCTTGACTAGCGGGGGGAGCACAGATACGCAGTATTTT.

The chain has TRBV5-4 and TRBJ2-5; D is uncertain. Deletions cut 6 bases from V and 1 base from J, with 13 bases between. Looked up from germline, CDR1 is SGHNT and CDR2 is YYREEE (reference sequence). The CDR3 loop spans 14 amino acids. The CDR3 spells CASTRPETQETQYF. The CDR3, as DNA: TGTGCCAGCACGCGCCCCGAAACCCAAGAGACCCAGTACTTC.

This chain links TRBV5-1 with TRBJ1-6; D remains unclear. The CDR3 length is 14 residues. The V end lost 0 bases, the J end lost 10 bases, and 11 bases lay between the germline ends. Germline values: CDR1 SGHRS, CDR2 YFSETQ. The DNA for the CDR3 is TGCGCCAGCAGCTTGGAGCGGGGTTGGTCACCCCTCCACTTT. Translating gives CASSLERGWSPLHF.

The rearrangement uses TRBV6-5 and TRBJ1-2; 9 bases line up with TRBD1. CDR1 and CDR2 (germline): MNHEY, SVGAGI. The V gene end was trimmed by 6 bases and the J gene end by 7 bases; junction bases not matched to a gene: 3. The CDR3 extends over 12 amino acids. DNA of the CDR3: TGTGCCAGCAGGACAGGGGGGGGTGGCTACACCTTC. Protein product: CASRTGGGGYTF.

This clone has a single count. V and J are TRBV19 and TRBJ2-2, with 11 bases fitting TRBD2. Germline CDR1 LNHDA, CDR2 SQIVND (reference sequence). The CDR3 is 17 residues long. The trim removed 10 bases at V and 4 bases at J, leaving 14 bases unmatched. The CDR3 spells CATIGSGGAVTTGELFF. In DNA, the CDR3 is TGTGCCACCATAGGTAGCGGGGGGGCCGTTACCACCGGGGAGCTGTTTTTT.

The chain combines TRBV4-2 with TRBJ1-5; 12 bases are shared with TRBD1. This CDR3 has 17 amino acids. V shed 1 base, J shed 3 bases, and the junction held 4 bases outside the gene matches. CDR1 is LGHNA, CDR2 YNFKEQ, per germline. The CDR3 region has the DNA TGTGCCAGCAGCCAAGGGGGACAGGGGGCGAACAATCAGCCCCAGCATTTT. Amino acids: CASSQGGQGANNQPQHF.

The V and J genes are TRBV28 and TRBJ2-3; 8 positions match TRBD2. The V gene's germline CDR1 is MDHEN and CDR2 SYDVKM. V shed 10 bases and J 10 bases; nucleotides not matched to a gene: 16. This CDR3 has 14 residues. The CDR3 is CATRGGGPQGAQYF. CDR3 nucleotide sequence: TGTGCCACCAGGGGCGGGGGGCCCCAGGGAGCGCAGTATTTT.

This clone was picked up one time. The chain carries TRBV3-1 (or the pseudogene TRBV3-2) and TRBJ2-7; D not certain. This CDR3 comprises 14 residues. Trimming stripped 1 base from V and 0 bases from J, with 7 bases between. Germline lookup yields CDR1 LGHDT and CDR2 YNNKEL (reference sequence). This chain's CDR3 is CASSQVVASYEQYF. The CDR3 DNA reads as TGTGCCAGCAGCCAAGTGGTGGCCTCCTACGAGCAGTACTTC.

This rearrangement joins TRBV12-5 to TRBJ1-5, with 8 bases lining up with TRBD1. Trimming cost V 4 bases and J 7 bases; bases outside gene matches: 6. CDR3 length equals 14 residues. CDR1 and CDR2 from the germline V gene are LGHNT and FRNRAP. CDR3 amino acids: CASGSANRGQPQHF. The CDR3 region has the DNA TGTGCTAGTGGTTCAGCGAACAGGGGGCAGCCCCAGCATTTT.

This clone was picked up one time. V is TRBV7-6 and J is TRBJ1-1; 8 positions agree with TRBD1. The CDR3 extends over 15 amino acids. Germline-derived CDR1 and CDR2 are SGHVS and FNYEAQ. V dropped 3 bases and J dropped 5; count of bases not matched to a gene: 8. For the CDR3, the DNA is TGTGCCAGCAGCTTGGCATTTGGACAGGGAACTGAAGCTTTCTTT. This gives the protein CASSLAFGQGTEAFF. The whole variable domain, remainder taken from reference TRBV7-6 and TRBJ1-1, is GAGVSQSPRYKVTKRGQDVALRCDPISGHVSLYWYRQALGQGPEFLTYFNYEAQQDKSGLPNDRFSAERPEGSISTLTIQRTEQRDSAMYRCASSLAFGQGTEAFFGQGTRLTVV.

The chain carries TRBV14 and TRBJ1-1; tentative D call: TRBD1 (5 bases). The length of the CDR3 is 15 residues. From germline, CDR1 is SGHDN and CDR2 FVKESK. With 7 bases removed from V and 0 bases from J, the gap between germline ends came to 15 bases. The CDR3 reads CASTPGGSMNTEAFF. The CDR3 bases are TGTGCCAGCACCCCTGGGGGGAGCATGAACACTGAAGCTTTCTTT.

V and J are TRBV29-1 and TRBJ1-1, with a tentative D call TRBD1 (6 bases). The CDR3 covers 11 residues. Trimming cost V 7 bases and J 0 bases, with 6 bases left between them. CDR1 is SQVTM, CDR2 ANQGSEA, per germline. The CDR3 DNA reads TGCAGCGGACAGGTGAACACTGAAGCTTTCTTT. It translates to CSGQVNTEAFF.

The chain uses TRBV15 and TRBJ1-4, with TRBD1 matching 12 bases. Losses at the gene ends were 3 bases for V and 7 bases for J; bases not matched to a gene: 3. Looked up from germline, CDR1 is LNHNV and CDR2 is YYDKDF (reference sequence). The length of the CDR3 is 15 residues. The CDR3 sequence is CATSSRDRGLEKLFF. The CDR3 region has the DNA TGTGCCACCAGCAGCCGGGACAGGGGGCTTGAAAAACTGTTTTTT. The whole variable domain, filled in from reference TRBV15 and TRBJ1-4, reads DAMVIQNPRYQVTQFGKPVTLSCSQTLNHNVMYWYQQKSSQAPKLLFHYYDKDFNNEADTPDNFQSRRPNTSFCFLDIRSPGLGDTAMYLCATSSRDRGLEKLFFGSGTQLSVL.

This clone was observed a handful of times. V usage is TRBV18 and J usage is TRBJ1-3; D call uncertain. V was pared by 3 bases and J by 4 bases, with 13 bases between. This CDR3 has 15 amino acids. CDR1 KGHSH and CDR2 LQKENI come from the germline V gene. The CDR3 DNA follows: TGTGCCAGCTCACCTACCGGAGCTGGCGGAAACACCATATATTTT. It translates to CASSPTGAGGNTIYF.

CDR3: CASSQPGTSAEQYF. The CDR3, as DNA: TGCGCCAGCAGCCAACCCGGGACTAGCGCCGAGCAGTACTTC. This chain links TRBV4-1 with TRBJ2-7; 10 nucleotides agree with TRBD2. The CDR3 is 14 amino acids. The J segment lost 6 bases and the V segment lost 2 bases, leaving 4 bases of the junction unmatched. From germline, CDR1 is MGHRA and CDR2 YSYEKL.

V and J are TRBV10-3 and TRBJ2-2; 14 bases map to TRBD2. Germline V lookup: CDR1 ENHRY, CDR2 SYGVKD. This CDR3 contains 16 residues. Unmatched junction bases numbered 4, after V lost 3 bases and J lost 7 bases. CDR3 sequence reads: CAISEGLAGGFGELFF. In DNA, the CDR3 is TGTGCCATCAGTGAAGGACTAGCGGGGGGCTTCGGGGAGCTGTTTTTT.

This clone was counted between two and nine times. V usage is TRBV3-1 (or the pseudogene TRBV3-2) and J usage is TRBJ1-3, with D possibly matching TRBD1 (5 bases). The CDR3 spans 13 residues. V lost 3 bases and J lost 8, with 11 bases in between. Germline CDR1 LGHDT, CDR2 YNNKEL (reference sequence). The CDR3 protein is CASSQGQGDTIYF. CDR3 DNA sequence: TGTGCCAGCAGCCAGGGGCAGGGCGACACCATATATTTT.

Only a few counts were recorded for this clone. V is TRBV9 and J is TRBJ2-7, with a weak D call TRBD2 (5 bases). Trimming stripped 0 bases from V and 0 bases from J, with 13 bases between. The germline CDR1 and CDR2 sequences are SGDLS and YYNGEE. The CDR3 length is 16 residues. CDR3 sequence reads: CASSVDGGADSYEQYF. The CDR3 coding sequence is TGTGCCAGCAGCGTAGACGGCGGAGCGGACTCCTACGAGCAGTACTTC.

The chain uses TRBV9 and TRBJ2-7; TRBD1 might be the D (6 bases). V gave up 4 bases and J gave up 3 bases, with 14 bases separating them. This CDR3 is 14 amino acids long. Germline V gene data show CDR1 as SGDLS and CDR2 as YYNGEE. The CDR3: CASSPGQQGYEQYF. CDR3 sequence (DNA): TGTGCCAGCAGCCCCGGACAGCAAGGCTACGAGCAGTACTTC. The entire variable domain, with the rest obtained from reference TRBV9 and TRBJ2-7, is as follows: DSGVTQTPKHLITATGQRVTLRCSPRSGDLSVYWYQQSLDQGLQFLIQYYNGEERAKGNILERFSAQQFPDLHSELNLSSLELGDSALYFCASSPGQQGYEQYFGPGTRLTVT.